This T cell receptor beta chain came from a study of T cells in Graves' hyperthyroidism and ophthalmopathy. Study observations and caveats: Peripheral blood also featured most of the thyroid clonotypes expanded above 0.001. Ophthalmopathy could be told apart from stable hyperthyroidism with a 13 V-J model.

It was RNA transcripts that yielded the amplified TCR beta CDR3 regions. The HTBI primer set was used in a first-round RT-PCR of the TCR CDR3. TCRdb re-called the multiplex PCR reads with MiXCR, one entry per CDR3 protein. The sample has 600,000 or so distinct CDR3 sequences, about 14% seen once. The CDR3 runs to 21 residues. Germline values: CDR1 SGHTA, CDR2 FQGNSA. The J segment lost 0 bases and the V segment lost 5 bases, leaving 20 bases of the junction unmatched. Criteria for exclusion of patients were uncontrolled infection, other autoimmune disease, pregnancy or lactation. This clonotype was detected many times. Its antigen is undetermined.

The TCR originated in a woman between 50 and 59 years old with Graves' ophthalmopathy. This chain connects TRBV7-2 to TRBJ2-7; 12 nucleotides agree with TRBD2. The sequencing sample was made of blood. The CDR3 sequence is CASSPQRTSGIWGQSSYEQYF. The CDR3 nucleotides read TGTGCCAGCAGCCCCCAGAGGACTAGCGGGATCTGGGGCCAGAGCTCCTACGAGCAGTACTTC.